The source of this TCR beta chain is a study of Ad26.COV2.S vaccination and SARS-CoV-2 variants. The treatment: roughly 18 received Ad26.COV2.S at low or high dose, single or two shots; several received placebo; per-sample allocation not given. The investigators took samples on day 63 after the first vaccine or placebo injection. The study, taken as a whole, reports: Recipients of either vaccine or placebo displayed similar breadth of non-spike TCRs. Spike-specific responses of CD8+ and CD4+ T cells were reported to display substantial breadth after vaccination.

Clones were read by immunoSEQ multiplex PCR, and TCRdb kept only the in-frame ones, dropping some. Among over 400,000 clones, roughly 89% were seen once, and the ten largest hold approximately 2.5%. The V segment lost 6 bases and the J segment 6 bases; nucleotides outside the gene matches: 23. The CDR3 runs 20 residues. Germline V gene data show CDR1 as LNHDA and CDR2 as SQIVND (reference sequence). This clone was observed a single time. Antigen specificity is unknown. The sequence was obtained from a person aged 18-65 years who received the Ad26.COV2.S COVID-19 vaccine or a placebo. This chain joins TRBV19 and TRBJ2-2; 9 bases map to TRBD2. The sample was peripheral blood, taken in a trial of Ad26.COV2.S vaccine versus placebo. For the CDR3, the DNA is TGTGCCAGTAGACCGGTGTTTGCGACTAGCGGAATTTCGTTCGCCGGGGAGCTGTTTTTT. It codes for CASRPVFATSGISFAGELFF.